This TCR beta chain was recorded in a study of technical replicates of blood from several donors. Data came from immunoSEQ multiplex PCR; TCRdb stores just in-frame clones and leaves some out. The table has 85,000 to 95,000 clones, 90% to 96% seen once. Trimming removed 3 bases from V and 1 base from J, with 14 bases in between. Germline loops: CDR1 SGHDT, CDR2 YYEEEE. CDR3 length: 16 residues. V gene TRBV5-6 combines with J gene TRBJ1-5, with D possibly TRBD1 on 5 matching bases. This clonotype was obtained from a human donor in good health. The sequenced sample consisted of T cells isolated from PBMCs. The CDR3 region has the DNA TGTGCCAGCAGCTGGTCAGGGATCAGAAGCAATCAGCCCCAGCATTTT. Translated: CASSWSGIRSNQPQHF.